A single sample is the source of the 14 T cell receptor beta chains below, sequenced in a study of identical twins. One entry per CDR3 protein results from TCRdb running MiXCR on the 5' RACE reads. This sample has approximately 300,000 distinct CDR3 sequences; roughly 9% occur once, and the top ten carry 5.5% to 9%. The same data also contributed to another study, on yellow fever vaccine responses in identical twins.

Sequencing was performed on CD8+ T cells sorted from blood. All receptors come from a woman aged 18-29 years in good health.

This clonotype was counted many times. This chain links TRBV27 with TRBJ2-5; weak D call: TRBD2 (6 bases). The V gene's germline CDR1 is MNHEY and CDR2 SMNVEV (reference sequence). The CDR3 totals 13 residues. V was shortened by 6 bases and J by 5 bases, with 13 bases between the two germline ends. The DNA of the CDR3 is TGTGCCAGCAGCTTGACTAGGTTGGAGACCCAGTACTTC. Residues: CASSLTRLETQYF.

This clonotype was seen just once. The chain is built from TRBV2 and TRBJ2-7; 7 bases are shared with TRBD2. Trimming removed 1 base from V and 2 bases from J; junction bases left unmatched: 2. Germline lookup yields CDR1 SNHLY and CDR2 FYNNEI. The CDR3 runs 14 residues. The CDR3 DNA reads TGTGCCAGCAGTGAAGTGGGGGGGACCTACGAGCAGTACTTC. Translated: CASSEVGGTYEQYF.

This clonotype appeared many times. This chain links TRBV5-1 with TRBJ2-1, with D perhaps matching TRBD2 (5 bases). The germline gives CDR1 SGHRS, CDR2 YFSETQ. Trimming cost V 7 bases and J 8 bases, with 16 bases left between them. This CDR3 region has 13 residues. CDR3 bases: TGCGCCAGCCGAGACCTGGAGGCCGATGAGCAGTTCTTC. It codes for CASRDLEADEQFF.

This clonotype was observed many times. The CDR3 DNA reads TGTGCCAGCGCTGGTCGGGGGGGAGCCAAAAACATTCAGTACTTC. Amino acids: CASAGRGGAKNIQYF. The chain carries TRBV7-6 and TRBJ2-4; 8 bases agree with TRBD2. The CDR3 spans 15 residues. The ends lost 8 bases at V and 0 bases at J; junction bases unmatched: 6. Germline V CDR1 and CDR2: SGHVS, FNYEAQ.

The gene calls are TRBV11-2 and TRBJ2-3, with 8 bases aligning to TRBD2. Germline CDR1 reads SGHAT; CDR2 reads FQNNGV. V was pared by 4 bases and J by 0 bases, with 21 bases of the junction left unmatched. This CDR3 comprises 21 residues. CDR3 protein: CASSWGWGSGGTAMSTDTQYF. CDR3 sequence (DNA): TGTGCCAGCAGCTGGGGGTGGGGTTCGGGAGGGACCGCGATGAGCACAGATACGCAGTATTTT.

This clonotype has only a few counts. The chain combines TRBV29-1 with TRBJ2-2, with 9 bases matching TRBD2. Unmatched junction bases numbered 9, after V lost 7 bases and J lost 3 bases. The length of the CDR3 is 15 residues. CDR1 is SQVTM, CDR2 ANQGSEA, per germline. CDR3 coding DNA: TGCAGCGGATCAATAGCGGGAGTGCACACCGGGGAGCTGTTTTTT. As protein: CSGSIAGVHTGELFF.

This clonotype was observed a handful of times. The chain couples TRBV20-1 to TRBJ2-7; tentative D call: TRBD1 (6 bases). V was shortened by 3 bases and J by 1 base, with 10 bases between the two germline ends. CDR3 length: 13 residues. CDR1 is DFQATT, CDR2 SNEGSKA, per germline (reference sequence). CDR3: CSARETGSYEQYF. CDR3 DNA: TGCAGTGCTAGGGAGACAGGATCCTACGAGCAGTACTTC.

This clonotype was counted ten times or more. This CDR3 reads CASSEAETGSETQYF. The CDR3 DNA sequence: TGTGCCAGCAGTGAAGCGGAGACAGGGAGCGAGACCCAGTACTTC. This rearrangement joins TRBV6-1 to TRBJ2-5, with 7 bases lining up with TRBD1. Germline trimming cut 0 bases from V and 5 bases from J; bases unmatched to any gene: 6. This CDR3 is built from 15 residues. The V gene's germline CDR1 is MNHNS and CDR2 SASEGT.

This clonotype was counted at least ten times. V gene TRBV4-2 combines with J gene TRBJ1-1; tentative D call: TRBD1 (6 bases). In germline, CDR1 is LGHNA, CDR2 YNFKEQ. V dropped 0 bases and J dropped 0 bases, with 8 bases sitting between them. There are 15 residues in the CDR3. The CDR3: CASSQEQGLNTEAFF. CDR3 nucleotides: TGTGCCAGCAGCCAAGAACAGGGATTGAACACTGAAGCTTTCTTT.

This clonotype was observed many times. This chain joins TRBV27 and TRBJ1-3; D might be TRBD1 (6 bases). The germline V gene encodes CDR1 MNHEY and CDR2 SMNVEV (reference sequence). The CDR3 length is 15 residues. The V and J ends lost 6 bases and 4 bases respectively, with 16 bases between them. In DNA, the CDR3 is TGTGCCAGCAGCAACTGGGGGCTAGGGGGAAACACCATATATTTT. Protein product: CASSNWGLGGNTIYF.

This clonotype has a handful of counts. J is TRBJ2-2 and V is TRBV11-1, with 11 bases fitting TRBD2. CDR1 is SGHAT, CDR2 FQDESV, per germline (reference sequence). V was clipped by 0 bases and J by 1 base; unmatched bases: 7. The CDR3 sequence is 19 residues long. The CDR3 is CASSLAPTSGGENTGELFF. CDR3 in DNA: TGTGCCAGCAGCTTAGCGCCCACTAGCGGGGGCGAGAACACCGGGGAGCTGTTTTTT.

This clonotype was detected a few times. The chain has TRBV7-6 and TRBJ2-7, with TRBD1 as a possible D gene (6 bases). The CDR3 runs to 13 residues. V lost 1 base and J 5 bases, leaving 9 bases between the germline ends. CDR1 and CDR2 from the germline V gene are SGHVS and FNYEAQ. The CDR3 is CASSLEAGDEQYF. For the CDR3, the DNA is TGTGCCAGCAGCTTAGAGGCAGGGGACGAGCAGTACTTC.

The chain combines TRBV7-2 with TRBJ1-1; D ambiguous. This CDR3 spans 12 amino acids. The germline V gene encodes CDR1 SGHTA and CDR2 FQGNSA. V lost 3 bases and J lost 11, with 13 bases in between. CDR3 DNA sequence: TGTGCCAGCAGCTTCGGGCCGCTTGGGGCTTTCTTT. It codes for CASSFGPLGAFF.

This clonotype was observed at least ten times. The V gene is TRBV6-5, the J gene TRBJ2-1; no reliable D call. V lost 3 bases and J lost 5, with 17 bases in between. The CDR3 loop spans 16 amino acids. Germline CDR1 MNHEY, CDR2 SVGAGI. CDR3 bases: TGTGCCAGCAGTTATAACAGTCTAATTTTGAACAATGAGCAGTTCTTC. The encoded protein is CASSYNSLILNNEQFF.